Below, 27 T cell receptor beta chains from the same sample are listed, as sequenced in a study of T-cell memory formation after mild COVID-19. TCRdb independently ran MiXCR on the 5' RACE reads; one entry per CDR3 protein. The sample records some 100,000 distinct CDR3 sequences, around 10% being singletons. Sequences were obtained from PBMCs or a T cell subset sorted from them (not recorded which). The source of these receptors is a man aged 18 to 29 who had mild COVID-19 (a few samples of this study predate the infection). Cell type and time point are not known.

This clonotype was detected a few times. The chain links TRBV5-6 to TRBJ2-1; no reliable D call. V dropped 0 bases and J dropped 10 bases, with 5 bases sitting between them. Germline CDR1 is SGHDT and CDR2 is YYEEEE. The CDR3 extends over 11 amino acids. The CDR3 sequence: CASSLVREQFF. CDR3 nucleotide sequence: TGTGCCAGCAGCTTGGTACGAGAGCAGTTCTTC.

This clonotype was seen more than once but under ten times. The rearrangement links TRBV12-3 or TRBV12-4 to TRBJ1-2; TRBD1 agrees at 7 bases. After removal of 2 bases from V and 4 bases from J, the junction contained 7 bases not matched to a gene. CDR3 length: 15 amino acids. This chain's CDR3 is CASSLIYRGSYGYTF. DNA of the CDR3: TGTGCCAGCAGTTTAATTTACAGGGGTAGCTATGGCTACACCTTC.

This clonotype was picked up a small number of times. The chain couples TRBV11-2 to TRBJ1-4; 9 nucleotides align to TRBD1. V gave up 0 bases and J gave up 8 bases; unmatched junction bases: 1. Per the germline V gene, CDR1 is SGHAT and CDR2 is FQNNGV. This CDR3 has 14 amino acids. The chain's CDR3 is CASSLEQGAEKLFF. CDR3 DNA sequence: TGTGCCAGCAGCTTAGAACAGGGGGCGGAAAAACTGTTTTTT.

This clonotype was seen many times. Here the CDR3 DNA reads TGTGCCAGCAGTCCCATGGGACAGTACAATGAGCAGTTCTTC. It translates to CASSPMGQYNEQFF. This chain connects TRBV27 to TRBJ2-1; TRBD1 matches at 7 bases. J gave up 4 bases and V 5 bases, and 5 bases lay outside the gene matches. This CDR3 is built from 14 residues. Germline values: CDR1 MNHEY, CDR2 SMNVEV (reference sequence).

V and J are TRBV2 and TRBJ1-1; 7 bases agree with TRBD1. The ends lost 7 bases at V and 2 bases at J; junction bases unmatched: 7. Germline assignment: CDR1 SNHLY and CDR2 FYNNEI. This CDR3 is built from 14 residues. CDR3 residues: CASTFGQVNTEAFF. The CDR3 region has the DNA TGTGCCAGCACATTCGGACAGGTTAACACTGAAGCTTTCTTT.

In this sample, this clonotype turned up many times. The chain employs TRBV20-1 and TRBJ2-5; the D gene could be TRBD1 or TRBD2 (6 bases each). Germline CDR1 is DFQATT and CDR2 is SNEGSKA (reference sequence). Trimming pared 0 bases from V and 1 base from J, leaving 9 bases between. The CDR3 length is 14 residues. CDR3 sequence reads: CSARDGGFQETQYF. DNA for the CDR3: TGCAGTGCTAGAGACGGGGGCTTCCAAGAGACCCAGTACTTC.

The table lists this clonotype with a few counts. The chain couples TRBV4-1 to TRBJ1-2; D is ambiguous. Germline-derived CDR1 and CDR2 are MGHRA and YSYEKL. The CDR3 runs to 14 residues. V was cut by 4 bases and J by 3 bases, with 12 bases left in between. In DNA form, the CDR3 reads TGCGCCAGCAGCCTACCCGTCGTGGACTATGGCTACACCTTC. Protein product: CASSLPVVDYGYTF.

The chain uses TRBV27 and TRBJ1-6; 9 nucleotides match TRBD1. The CDR3 consists of 15 residues. With V trimmed by 8 bases and J by 3 bases, 5 bases remained unmatched. Looked up from germline, CDR1 is MNHEY and CDR2 is SMNVEV (reference sequence). Written as DNA, the CDR3 is TGTGCCAGCGCGGGACAGGGATACTATAATTCACCCCTCCACTTT. Translating it yields CASAGQGYYNSPLHF.

This clonotype has at least ten counts. The V and J genes are TRBV3-1 and TRBJ2-5; D possibly corresponds to TRBD2 (6 bases). Germline lookup yields CDR1 LGHDT and CDR2 YNNKEL (reference sequence). CDR3 length equals 15 residues. V was shortened by 4 bases and J by 1 base, with 13 bases between the two germline ends. The CDR3 is CASSPSGGTQETQYF. For the CDR3, the DNA is TGTGCCAGCAGCCCAAGCGGAGGGACCCAAGAGACCCAGTACTTC.

The chain recombines TRBV10-3 with TRBJ2-5; no clear D gene. V was cut by 3 bases and J by 2 bases, with 7 bases left in between. The CDR3 has 13 residues. CDR1 ENHRY and CDR2 SYGVKD come from the germline V gene. CDR3 bases: TGTGCCATCAGTGACGGCGGACAAGAGACCCAGTACTTC. Protein product: CAISDGGQETQYF.

This clonotype was observed a few times. The J gene is TRBJ2-7, the V gene TRBV4-1; TRBD2 might be the D (6 bases). Germline V gene sequence: CDR1 MGHRA, CDR2 YSYEKL. CDR3 size: 16 residues. V lost 1 base and J 0 bases, leaving 13 bases between the germline ends. CDR3 DNA sequence: TGCGCCAGCAGCCAAGGGGAGGTCCCCCGCTCCTACGAGCAGTACTTC. This gives the protein CASSQGEVPRSYEQYF.

This clonotype was counted a few times. The V and J genes are TRBV5-1 and TRBJ2-1, with a tentative D call TRBD2 (6 bases). The CDR3 runs 17 residues. Germline V gene lookup returns CDR1 SGHRS and CDR2 YFSETQ. V was cut by 0 bases and J by 2 bases, with 15 bases left in between. The CDR3 bases are TGCGCCAGCAGCTTGGGGCAGGTCGGGGGAACCTACAATGAGCAGTTCTTC. Its protein product is CASSLGQVGGTYNEQFF.

The rearrangement links TRBV10-3 to TRBJ2-7; D is unresolved. V was shortened by 0 bases and J by 0 bases, with 12 bases between the two germline ends. Per germline, CDR1 ENHRY and CDR2 SYGVKD. This CDR3 has 16 amino acids. DNA for the CDR3: TGTGCCATCAGTGAGTCGACTCGCCAGAGCTCCTACGAGCAGTACTTC. Protein: CAISESTRQSSYEQYF.

J is TRBJ2-3 and V is TRBV4-3; no reliable D call. Looked up from germline, CDR1 is LGHNA and CDR2 is YSLEER. V gave up 0 bases and J gave up 2 bases, with 12 bases separating them. CDR3 length: 16 residues. This CDR3 is CASSQEAATFTDTQYF. The CDR3 DNA follows: TGCGCCAGCAGCCAAGAAGCAGCCACCTTCACAGATACGCAGTATTTT.

Ten or more counts support this clonotype. J is TRBJ2-1 and V is TRBV7-9; weak D call: TRBD2 (5 bases). With 7 bases removed from V and 9 bases from J, the gap between germline ends came to 10 bases. The CDR3 consists of 11 residues. The V gene's germline CDR1 is SEHNR and CDR2 FQNEAQ (reference sequence). This CDR3 is CASTPGSEQFF. The CDR3 nucleotides read TGTGCCAGCACCCCTGGGAGTGAGCAGTTCTTC.

This chain uses TRBV2 with TRBJ2-7, with D possibly matching TRBD1 (5 bases). V lost 8 bases and J 7 bases, leaving 15 bases between the germline ends. This CDR3 contains 12 residues. Germline V gene data show CDR1 as SNHLY and CDR2 as FYNNEI. The CDR3: CASSQAFGEQYF. The CDR3 region has the DNA TGTGCCAGCTCACAGGCGTTTGGGGAGCAGTACTTC.

This clonotype was counted only a few times. The chain is built from TRBV11-2 and TRBJ1-2, with 12 bases fitting TRBD1. With V trimmed by 5 bases and J by 8 bases, 6 bases remained unmatched. CDR1 and CDR2 (germline): SGHAT, FQNNGV. The CDR3 totals 14 residues. CDR3 DNA: TGTGCCAGCAGCGGGACAGGGGGCTGGGACGGCTACACCTTC. Amino acids: CASSGTGGWDGYTF.

This clonotype was counted between two and nine times. The chain recombines TRBV3-1 with TRBJ1-1; TRBD1 is a possible D gene (5 bases). V was trimmed by 4 bases and J by 4 bases, leaving 19 bases between them. The CDR3 is 16 amino acids. Germline CDR1 reads LGHDT; CDR2 reads YNNKEL (reference sequence). The CDR3 region has the DNA TGTGCCAGCAGCCTGTACAGGTTGGTAAAGGTCACTGAAGCTTTCTTT. Residues: CASSLYRLVKVTEAFF.

This clonotype was seen a few times. The V and J genes are TRBV5-1 and TRBJ1-2; 8 nucleotides agree with TRBD1. CDR1 is SGHRS, CDR2 YFSETQ, per germline. V lost 4 bases to trimming and J lost 4 bases; unmatched junction nucleotides: 6. The CDR3 totals 14 residues. CDR3 sequence reads: CASSGTTGGYGYTF. The DNA for the CDR3 is TGCGCCAGCAGCGGAACAACAGGGGGCTATGGCTACACCTTC. Drawing the rest from reference TRBV5-1 and TRBJ1-2, the complete variable domain is KAGVTQTPRYLIKTRGQQVTLSCSPISGHRSVSWYQQTPGQGLQFLFEYFSETQRNKGNFPGRFSGRQFSNSRSEMNVSTLELGDSALYLCASSGTTGGYGYTFGSGTRLTVV.

CDR3 coding DNA: TGTGCCAGCAGCTTAGGGCTAGCAGCCCTCGAGCAGTACTTC. Translation gives CASSLGLAALEQYF. This chain uses TRBV11-2 with TRBJ2-7, with D possibly being TRBD2 (5 bases). Germline V gene data show CDR1 as SGHAT and CDR2 as FQNNGV. The length of the CDR3 is 14 residues. V was pared by 1 base and J by 6 bases, with 13 bases between.

The rearrangement links TRBV7-7 to TRBJ2-2; TRBD1 aligns across 12 bases. The germline gives CDR1 SSHAT, CDR2 FNYEAQ (reference sequence). The V and J ends lost 5 bases and 7 bases, in that order; junction bases with no gene match: 8. The CDR3 is 16 residues long. CDR3 nucleotides: TGTGCCAGCAGCCGGAGGGACAGGGGGCAAGGCGGGGAGCTGTTTTTT. Encoded protein: CASSRRDRGQGGELFF.

A few counts support this clonotype. The V gene is TRBV7-8, the J gene TRBJ2-7, with 10 bases identical to TRBD1. The CDR3 spans 13 residues. Trimming cost V 6 bases and J 5 bases; bases outside gene matches: 4. Germline values: CDR1 SGHVS, CDR2 FQNEAQ. CDR3 bases: TGTGCCAGCAGGCCCGGGACAGGGGACGAGCAGTACTTC. Translating gives CASRPGTGDEQYF.

This clonotype has only a few counts. V is TRBV20-1 and J is TRBJ2-7; D is unclear. CDR1 and CDR2 (germline): DFQATT, SNEGSKA (reference sequence). V was shortened by 3 bases and J by 0 bases, with 9 bases between the two germline ends. The CDR3 spans 13 residues. CDR3 in amino acids: CSARSGSSYEQYF. The CDR3 coding sequence is TGCAGTGCTAGGTCCGGATCCTCCTACGAGCAGTACTTC.

This chain uses TRBV9 with TRBJ1-2, with a weak D call TRBD1 (5 bases). CDR1 and CDR2 (germline): SGDLS, YYNGEE. The V end was cut by 5 bases, the J end by 0 bases, with 11 bases between. The CDR3 spans 14 residues. CDR3 region: CASRGQGANYGYTF. CDR3 nucleotide sequence: TGTGCCAGCAGGGGCCAGGGAGCTAACTATGGCTACACCTTC. The full variable domain, in which reference TRBV9 and TRBJ1-2 provide the parts outside the CDR3, is DSGVTQTPKHLITATGQRVTLRCSPRSGDLSVYWYQQSLDQGLQFLIQYYNGEERAKGNILERFSAQQFPDLHSELNLSSLELGDSALYFCASRGQGANYGYTFGSGTRLTVV.

This clonotype was seen once. The chain has TRBV29-1 and TRBJ2-7, with TRBD1 as a possible D gene (7 bases). The CDR3 sequence is 12 residues long. V was pared by 4 bases and J by 7 bases, with 14 bases between. Germline V gene sequence: CDR1 SQVTM, CDR2 ANQGSEA. The CDR3 loop reads CSVVAAGGEQYF. CDR3 nucleotides: TGCAGCGTTGTTGCGGCAGGGGGGGAGCAGTACTTC.

This clonotype occurred a few times. The V call is TRBV4-2, the J call TRBJ1-5; D not resolved. The germline V gene encodes CDR1 LGHNA and CDR2 YNFKEQ. This CDR3 contains 15 residues. V was shortened by 0 bases and J by 3 bases, with 9 bases between the two germline ends. CDR3: CASSQEPSPNQPQHF. The CDR3 nucleotides read TGTGCCAGCAGCCAAGAGCCCAGTCCCAATCAGCCCCAGCATTTT.

This clonotype was recorded many times. The chain combines TRBV29-1 with TRBJ2-1; no firm D call. The CDR3 totals 14 residues. The germline CDR1 and CDR2 sequences are SQVTM and ANQGSEA. V shed 1 base and J shed 0 bases, with 7 bases lying between them. CDR3 in amino acids: CSVEGANSYNEQFF. CDR3 DNA: TGCAGCGTTGAAGGGGCAAACTCCTACAATGAGCAGTTCTTC.